The rows below give T cell receptor beta chains drawn from one sample of a study of post-analysis software for immune sequencing data. TCRdb processed the PCR reads anew with MiXCR; each CDR3 protein has one entry. The sample has roughly 580,000 distinct CDR3 sequences; around 40% are singletons. The specimen sequenced was blood. These receptors were collected from a girl between 5 and 17 years old with multiple sclerosis. Each CDR3 is given with its conserved first and last residue. D genes are given only for firm matches. Clone size is given for some rows only: seen once, a few or many times, or a class if the clone is expanded.

V gene: TRBV5-1; J gene: TRBJ2-1; clone size: .; D gene: .; CDR3 DNA: TGCGCCAGCAGCTTGGCCCTGGGCGGGGATGAGCAGTTCTTC; CDR3 protein: CASSLALGGDEQFF
V gene: TRBV7-8; J gene: TRBJ2-7; clone size: .; D gene: TRBD1; CDR3 DNA: TGTGCCAGCAGCACCGGACAGGGCCCCTGGGAGCAGTACTTC; CDR3 protein: CASSTGQGPWEQYF
V gene: TRBV12-3/TRBV12-4; J gene: TRBJ2-1; clone size: .; D gene: TRBD2; CDR3 DNA: TGTGCCAGCACCGGCGGGGGGGCTTATGAGCAGTTCTTC; CDR3 protein: CASTGGGAYEQFF
V gene: TRBV12-5; J gene: TRBJ2-6; clone size: few; D gene: .; CDR3 DNA: TGTGCTGGTGGACGAGACGGGGCCAACGTCCTGACTTTC; CDR3 protein: CAGGRDGANVLTF
V gene: TRBV20-1; J gene: TRBJ2-3; clone size: .; D gene: .; CDR3 DNA: TGCAGTGCTAAATCGCAGAGACTCACAGATACGCAGTATTTT; CDR3 protein: CSAKSQRLTDTQYF
V gene: TRBV29-1; J gene: TRBJ2-1; clone size: .; D gene: .; CDR3 DNA: TGCAGCGCCAGACAGGTTGCGAAGAATGAGCAGTTCTTC; CDR3 protein: CSARQVAKNEQFF
V gene: TRBV4-1; J gene: TRBJ2-3; clone size: .; D gene: TRBD1; CDR3 DNA: TGCGCCAGCAGCTTTTACGTACAGGGGATAGGCACAGATACGCAGTATTTT; CDR3 protein: CASSFYVQGIGTDTQYF
V gene: TRBV3-1; J gene: TRBJ2-5; clone size: .; D gene: .; CDR3 DNA: TGTGCCAGCAGACGTACAGGACCCAGAGAGACCCAGTACTTC; CDR3 protein: CASRRTGPRETQYF
V gene: TRBV7-2; J gene: TRBJ2-5; clone size: .; D gene: TRBD2; CDR3 DNA: TGTGCCAGCAGCGTTAGCGGGCCTGGAGTGGAAGAGACCCAGTACTTC; CDR3 protein: CASSVSGPGVEETQYF
V gene: TRBV2; J gene: TRBJ2-7; clone size: .; D gene: .; CDR3 DNA: TGTGCCAGCATGAGTTACGGGCAGTACTTC; CDR3 protein: CASMSYGQYF
V gene: TRBV5-6; J gene: TRBJ1-1; clone size: once; D gene: .; CDR3 DNA: TGTGCCAGCAGCAAAAGCGGGGGTGACACTGAAGCTTTCTTT; CDR3 protein: CASSKSGGDTEAFF
V gene: TRBV6-1; J gene: TRBJ2-5; clone size: few; D gene: TRBD2; CDR3 DNA: TGTGCCAGCAGCCCAGGAGGCCTAGCGGGTGGAAAGTACCAAGAGACCCAGTACTTC; CDR3 protein: CASSPGGLAGGKYQETQYF
V gene: TRBV5-1; J gene: TRBJ1-1; clone size: .; D gene: .; CDR3 DNA: TGCGCCAGCAGCTTTAGGTATGGAGAAGACTGGGGCACTGAAGCTTTCTTT; CDR3 protein: CASSFRYGEDWGTEAFF
V gene: TRBV5-1; J gene: TRBJ1-2; clone size: .; D gene: TRBD1; CDR3 DNA: TGCGCCAGCAGGACAGGGATCTATGGCTACACCTTC; CDR3 protein: CASRTGIYGYTF
V gene: TRBV7-2; J gene: TRBJ2-5; clone size: .; D gene: .; CDR3 DNA: TGTGCCACCTCCTACGTAGAGGAGACCCAGTACTTC; CDR3 protein: CATSYVEETQYF